Reported below is one T cell receptor beta chain. On sorted subsets, replicate PCRs used approximately 200 ng DNA, or approximately 33,000 T cell genomes. This table comes from immunoSEQ multiplex PCR, and its TCRdb copy is limited to in-frame clones, with some not included. This sample has 660,000 or so clones, with 95% to 97% found just once. The entry originates in a study of shared clonotypes between healthy human individuals. Positive CCR7 selection of CD45RO-negative cells yielded the naive CD8 cells, and terminally differentiated effector memory CD45RA+ cells were excluded. This clonotype was sampled from a woman aged 25 to 39 in good health. The sample comprised naive CD8+ T cells sorted from blood.

This chain's CDR3 is CASSQDGASTGELFF. CDR3 bases: TGTGCCAGCAGCCAAGATGGGGCTAGCACCGGGGAGCTGTTTTTT. This chain links TRBV4-2 with TRBJ2-2; a possible D gene is TRBD1 (5 bases). The CDR3 spans 15 residues. Germline-derived CDR1 and CDR2 are LGHNA and YNFKEQ. The V end lost 0 bases, the J end lost 4 bases, and 9 bases lay between the germline ends.